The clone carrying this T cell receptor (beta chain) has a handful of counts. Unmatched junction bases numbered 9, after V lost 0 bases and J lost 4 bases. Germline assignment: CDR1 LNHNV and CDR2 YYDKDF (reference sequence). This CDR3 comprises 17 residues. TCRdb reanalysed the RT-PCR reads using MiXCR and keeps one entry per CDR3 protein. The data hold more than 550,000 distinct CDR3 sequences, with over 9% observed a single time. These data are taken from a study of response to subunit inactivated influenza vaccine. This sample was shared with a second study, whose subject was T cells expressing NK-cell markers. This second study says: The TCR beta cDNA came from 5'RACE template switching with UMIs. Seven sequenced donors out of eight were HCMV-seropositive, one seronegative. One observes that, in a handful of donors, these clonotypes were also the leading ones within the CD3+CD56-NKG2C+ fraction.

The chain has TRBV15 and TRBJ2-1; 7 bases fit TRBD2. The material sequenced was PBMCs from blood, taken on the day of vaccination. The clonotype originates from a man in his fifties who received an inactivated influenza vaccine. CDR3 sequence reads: CATSREPTGRVYNEQFF. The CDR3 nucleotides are TGTGCCACCAGCAGAGAGCCCACGGGGAGGGTATACAATGAGCAGTTCTTC. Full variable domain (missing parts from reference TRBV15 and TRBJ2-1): DAMVIQNPRYQVTQFGKPVTLSCSQTLNHNVMYWYQQKSSQAPKLLFHYYDKDFNNEADTPDNFQSRRPNTSFCFLDIRSPGLGDTAMYLCATSREPTGRVYNEQFFGPGTRLTVL.